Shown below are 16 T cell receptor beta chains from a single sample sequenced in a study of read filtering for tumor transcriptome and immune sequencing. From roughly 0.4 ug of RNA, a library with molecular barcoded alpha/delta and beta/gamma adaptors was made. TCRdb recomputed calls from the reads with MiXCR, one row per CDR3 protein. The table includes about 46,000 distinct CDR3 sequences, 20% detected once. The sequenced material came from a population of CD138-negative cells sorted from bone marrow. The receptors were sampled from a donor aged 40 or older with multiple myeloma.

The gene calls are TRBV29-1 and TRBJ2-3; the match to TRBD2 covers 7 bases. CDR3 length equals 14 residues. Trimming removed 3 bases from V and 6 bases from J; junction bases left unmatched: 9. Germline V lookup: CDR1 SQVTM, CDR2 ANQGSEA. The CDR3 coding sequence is TGCAGCGTTGAGCGGGAGTGGGAGGGGGATACGCAGTATTTT. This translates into CSVEREWEGDTQYF.

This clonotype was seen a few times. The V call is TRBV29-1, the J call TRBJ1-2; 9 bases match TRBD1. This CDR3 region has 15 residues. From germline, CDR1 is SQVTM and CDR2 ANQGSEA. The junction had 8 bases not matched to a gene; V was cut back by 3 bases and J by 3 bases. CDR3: CSVESPGQGYYGYTF. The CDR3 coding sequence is TGCAGCGTTGAGTCTCCGGGACAGGGCTACTATGGCTACACCTTC.

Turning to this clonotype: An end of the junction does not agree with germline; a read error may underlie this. CDR3 DNA: TGTGCCATCAGTAAATCCGACGGCCTTTCCGACAATGAGCAGTTCTTC. Translation gives CAISKSDGLSDNEQFF. The chain couples TRBV27 to TRBJ2-1; D gene uncertain. Germline V lookup: CDR1 MNHEY, CDR2 SMNVEV (reference sequence). CDR3 length equals 16 residues.

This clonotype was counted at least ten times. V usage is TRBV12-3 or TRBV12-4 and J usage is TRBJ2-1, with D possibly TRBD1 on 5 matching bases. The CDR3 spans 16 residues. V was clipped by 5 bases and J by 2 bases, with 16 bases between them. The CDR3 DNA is TGTGCCAGCAGTAATTCCCCCGACAGCCCCTACAATGAGCAGTTCTTC. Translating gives CASSNSPDSPYNEQFF.

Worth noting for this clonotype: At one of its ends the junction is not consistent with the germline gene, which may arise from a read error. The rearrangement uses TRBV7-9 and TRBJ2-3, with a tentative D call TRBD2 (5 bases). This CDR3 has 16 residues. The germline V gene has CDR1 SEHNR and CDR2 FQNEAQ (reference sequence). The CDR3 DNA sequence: TGTGCCAGCAACTTAGCAATCAGGAGGCTCACAGATACGCAGTATTTT. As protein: CASNLAIRRLTDTQYF.

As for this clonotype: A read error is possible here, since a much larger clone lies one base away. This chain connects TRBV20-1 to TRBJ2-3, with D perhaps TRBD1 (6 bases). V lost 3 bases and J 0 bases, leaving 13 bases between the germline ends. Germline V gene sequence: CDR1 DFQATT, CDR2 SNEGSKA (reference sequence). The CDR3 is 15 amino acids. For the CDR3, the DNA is TGCAGTGCTAGTCAGGACAGAATTAGCACAGATACGCAGTATTTT. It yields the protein CSASQDRISTDTQYF.

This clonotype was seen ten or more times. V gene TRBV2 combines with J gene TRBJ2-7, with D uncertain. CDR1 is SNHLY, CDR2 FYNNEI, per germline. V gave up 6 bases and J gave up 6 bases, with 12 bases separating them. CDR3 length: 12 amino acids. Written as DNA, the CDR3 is TGTGCCAGCAGGACGGATCCCCTCGAGCAGTACTTC. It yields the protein CASRTDPLEQYF.

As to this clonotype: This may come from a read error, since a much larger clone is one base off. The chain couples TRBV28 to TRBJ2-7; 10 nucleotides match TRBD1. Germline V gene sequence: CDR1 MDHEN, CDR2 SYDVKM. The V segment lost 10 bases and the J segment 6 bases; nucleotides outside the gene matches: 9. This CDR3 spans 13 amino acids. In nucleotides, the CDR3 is TGTGCCACCGAGGGACAGGGGCCCTTCGAGCAGTACTTC. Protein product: CATEGQGPFEQYF.

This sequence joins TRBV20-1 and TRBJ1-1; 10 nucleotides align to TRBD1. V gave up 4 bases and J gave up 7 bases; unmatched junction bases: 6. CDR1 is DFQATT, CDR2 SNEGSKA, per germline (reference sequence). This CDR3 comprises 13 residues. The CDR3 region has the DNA TGCAGTGCTACCAGACAGGGGGCCAGTGAAGCTTTCTTT. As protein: CSATRQGASEAFF.

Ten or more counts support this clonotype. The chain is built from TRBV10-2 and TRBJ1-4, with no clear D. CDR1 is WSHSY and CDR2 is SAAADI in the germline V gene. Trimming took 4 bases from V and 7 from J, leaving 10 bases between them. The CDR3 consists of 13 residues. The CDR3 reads CASSAIMGEKLFF. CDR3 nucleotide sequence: TGCGCCAGCAGTGCCATAATGGGTGAAAAACTGTTTTTT.

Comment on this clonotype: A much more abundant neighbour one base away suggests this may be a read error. CDR3 nucleotide sequence: TGTGCCAGCAGTCCCAGGACAGGCCGGGACACCGGGGAGCTGTTTTTT. Translated: CASSPRTGRDTGELFF. This chain uses TRBV6-5 with TRBJ2-2; 7 bases line up with TRBD1. Germline trimming cut 5 bases from V and 3 bases from J; bases unmatched to any gene: 9. This CDR3 is built from 16 residues. Germline V lookup: CDR1 MNHEY, CDR2 SVGAGI.

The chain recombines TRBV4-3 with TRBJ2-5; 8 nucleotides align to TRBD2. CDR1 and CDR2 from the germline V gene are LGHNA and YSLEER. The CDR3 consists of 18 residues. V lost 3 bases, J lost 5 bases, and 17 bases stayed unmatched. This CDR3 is CASSQELFIGRGEETQYF. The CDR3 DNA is TGCGCCAGCAGCCAGGAGTTATTCATCGGGAGGGGGGAGGAGACCCAGTACTTC.

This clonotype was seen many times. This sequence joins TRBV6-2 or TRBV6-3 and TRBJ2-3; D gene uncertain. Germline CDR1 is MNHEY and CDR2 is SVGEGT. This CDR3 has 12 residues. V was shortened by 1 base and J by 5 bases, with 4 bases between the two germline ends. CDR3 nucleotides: TGTGCCAGCAGTTACTATAGAGATACGCAGTATTTT. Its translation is CASSYYRDTQYF.

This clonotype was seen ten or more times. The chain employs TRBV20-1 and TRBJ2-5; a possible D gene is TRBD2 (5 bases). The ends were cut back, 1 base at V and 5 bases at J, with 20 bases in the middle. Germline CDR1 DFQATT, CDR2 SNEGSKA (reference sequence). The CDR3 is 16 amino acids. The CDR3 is CSARARRLINGETQYF. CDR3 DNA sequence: TGCAGTGCTAGAGCTCGCCGACTAATTAACGGCGAGACCCAGTACTTC.

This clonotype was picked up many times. Written as DNA, the CDR3 is TGCAGTGCTAGAGAAGCGGGACTAGTGAGGGGTGAGCAGTTCTTC. Protein: CSAREAGLVRGEQFF. V is TRBV20-1 and J is TRBJ2-1; 8 bases line up with TRBD2. The length of the CDR3 is 15 residues. Per germline, CDR1 DFQATT and CDR2 SNEGSKA (reference sequence). V dropped 0 bases and J dropped 9; count of bases not matched to a gene: 10.

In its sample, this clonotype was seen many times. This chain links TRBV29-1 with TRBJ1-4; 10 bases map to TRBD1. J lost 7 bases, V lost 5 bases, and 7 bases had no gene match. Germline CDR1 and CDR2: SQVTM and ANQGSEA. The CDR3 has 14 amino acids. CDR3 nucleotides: TGCAGCGTTTCCACCGGGACAGGGGCTGAAAAACTGTTTTTT. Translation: CSVSTGTGAEKLFF.